The 8 T cell receptor beta chains below come from one sample, sequenced in a study of shared T cell receptors in the human thymus. Here immunoSEQ multiplex PCR was the method, and the copy in TCRdb shows in-frame clones only, minus some. This sample has more than 300,000 clones, with just under 95% found just once. Sequences were obtained from thymocytes. The receptors originated from a human donor.

This clone was seen a few times. This chain links TRBV9 with TRBJ1-5; a weak D match, TRBD1 (6 bases). The V gene lost 4 bases and the J gene lost 1 base, with 12 bases spanning the gap. The CDR3 is 15 residues long. The germline gives CDR1 SGDLS, CDR2 YYNGEE. CDR3 amino acids: CASSPQGRSNQPQHF. CDR3 DNA sequence: TGTGCCAGCAGCCCACAGGGAAGGAGCAATCAGCCCCAGCATTTT.

Here the CDR3 reads CASSPPPRTGLYGYTF. Here the CDR3 DNA reads TGTGCCAGCAGCCCCCCCCCTCGGACAGGGCTCTATGGCTACACCTTC. The gene calls are TRBV7-8 and TRBJ1-2; 8 bases are shared with TRBD1. Germline values: CDR1 SGHVS, CDR2 FQNEAQ. J was trimmed by 4 bases and V by 5 bases; bases with no gene match: 12. The CDR3 runs 16 residues.

This rearrangement joins TRBV5-5 to TRBJ2-6; D not resolved. The CDR3 consists of 14 residues. The germline V gene has CDR1 SGHKS and CDR2 YYEKEE (reference sequence). V lost 7 bases to trimming and J lost 0 bases, with 8 bases between them. The CDR3 protein is CASGQSSGANVLTF. CDR3 bases: TGTGCCAGCGGCCAAAGCTCTGGGGCCAACGTCCTGACTTTC.

This clone was found once. The limits of the CDR3 on the DNA are not certain, so only TCRdb's listed CDR3 is given. J is TRBJ2-5 and V is TRBV30; the table calls TRBD1, which could not be checked here. In germline, CDR1 is GTSNPN, CDR2 SVGIG (reference sequence). Ends included, the CDR3 has 17 residues. The chain's CDR3 is CASDRDPRDPVLRAQYF.

V gene TRBV28 combines with J gene TRBJ2-5, with 11 bases matching TRBD1. The CDR3 runs 15 residues. Germline assignment: CDR1 MDHEN and CDR2 SYDVKM. V shed 2 bases and J 3 bases; nucleotides not matched to a gene: 2. The CDR3 sequence: CASSLRGQGEETQYF. CDR3 coding DNA: TGTGCCAGCAGTTTAAGGGGACAGGGGGAAGAGACCCAGTACTTC.

This chain joins TRBV19 and TRBJ2-3; a possible D gene is TRBD2 (5 bases). The CDR3 is 11 amino acids. The V end lost 6 bases, the J end lost 4 bases, and 5 bases lay between the germline ends. Germline V gene sequence: CDR1 LNHDA, CDR2 SQIVND (reference sequence). The CDR3 DNA sequence: TGTGCCAGTAGGCGGGCAGATACGCAGTATTTT. Translating gives CASRRADTQYF.

The chain combines TRBV27 with TRBJ2-1; the D gene is possibly TRBD2 (6 bases). Germline loops: CDR1 MNHEY, CDR2 SMNVEV (reference sequence). The CDR3 runs to 17 residues. V was shortened by 6 bases and J by 0 bases, with 18 bases between the two germline ends. The CDR3 is CASRAPFPGASYNEQFF. The CDR3 DNA sequence: TGTGCCAGCAGGGCTCCCTTTCCGGGAGCCTCCTACAATGAGCAGTTCTTC.

The J gene is TRBJ2-4, the V gene TRBV28, with 11 bases that match TRBD2. V shed 2 bases and J 1 base; nucleotides not matched to a gene: 7. Germline-derived CDR1 and CDR2 are MDHEN and SYDVKM. The CDR3 runs to 18 residues. CDR3 loop: CASSLVSGRARAKNIQYF. The DNA of the CDR3 is TGTGCCAGCAGTTTAGTTAGCGGGAGGGCCCGGGCCAAAAACATTCAGTACTTC.